This T cell receptor (beta chain) was profiled in a study of beta chain features in type 1 diabetes (dated by TCRdb to 2016 to 2019). About the investigation overall: No differences in mean age, gender distribution, total cell number or subset yield were found between patients and healthy donors. Across all samples, 90 million to 130 million sorted cells were examined, and cell number per subset correlated strongly with RNA yield. The study compared TCRB repertoires of sorted circulating CD4+ T cell subsets between recently diagnosed type 1 diabetes patients and matched healthy donors. Naive and central memory subsets were obtained from all 30 or so donors, but regulatory and stem cell-like memory subsets were isolated from only 8 patients and roughly 8 healthy donors.

On the study overall, not on this receptor specifically: A moderate but significant shortening of TCRB CDR3 length was observed in type 1 diabetes patients in all four CD4+ subsets. Because small numbers of individuals were included in the HLA sub-analyses, any influence of HLA type on TCRB rearrangement was left unresolved. Fewer insertions and more nucleotide deletions at VDJ recombination sites were observed in patients with type 1 diabetes, implying thymic rearrangement abnormalities. Shorter templates might have been favored by PCR, but patient and control samples were amplified and corrected together, so both groups would have been affected equally by any skew. Naive, central memory and regulatory TCRB repertoires appeared to be more alike among patients than among healthy donors. Sequencing cDNA rather than genomic DNA could over-represent highly expressing activated cells, although activation and CD3 levels did not differ between groups.

The High Capacity cDNA Reverse Transcription Kit was used to reverse transcribe all of the isolated RNA, meaning that expressed TCRB transcripts were what got sequenced. Naive, central memory and regulatory T cell samples underwent deep immunoSEQ sequencing, averaging around 3.9 million total reads per sample. Sorted cells were lysed in RLT buffer and RNA was extracted with DNase-treated RNeasy Micro or Mini kits, depending on cell number. Each cell subset was processed separately to prevent cross-contamination, with patient and healthy donor samples processed together. Using the immunoSEQ multiplex PCR, TCRB sequences were amplified from cDNA into 87-bp fragments spanning the CDR3 region. Amplicons were sequenced on the Illumina HiSeq platform. For the original study's pipeline: Synthetic template baselines were used to correct PCR bias computationally, reads within Hamming distance 2 were collapsed, and singletons that could not be merged were discarded. Reads were aligned to IMGT to assign V, D and J genes, CDR3 length, and insertions or deletions at six rearrangement sites. Within each subset, clonotype counts were normalized to sorted cell number, and only after that were true diversity and Gini coefficients computed with the tcR R package. Repertoire sharing was quantified using the overlap coefficient calculated on TCRB nucleotide sequences. Out-of-frame TCRB sequences from naive cells were analyzed as a proxy for the pre-selection repertoire. TCRdb holds this immuneACCESS table with in-frame rearrangements only. Some clones are missing; in checked studies, unresolved V genes explain under half, and the rest has no known cause. That table gives V, J and clone size, and the DNA gave D and trimming. This sample is represented by about 700,000 clones; around 15% of them were singletons. Approximately 0.02% of the sample is in the top ten clones.

This clone was observed a few times. Its antigen specificity is not known. Nothing much larger sits one base from this clone, and base qualities are not available. Spanning cysteine to phenylalanine, the CDR3 consists of 14 amino acids. Just CDR3 DNA is preserved here, 42 bases in frame from base 1. V lost 0 bases and J lost 0 bases; the stretch between them is 5 bases long. The germline V gene specifies SGHRS as CDR1 and YFSETQ as CDR2. Each donor gave one peripheral blood draw, around 0.12 L on average, collected into heparinised tubes. A BD FACSAria II was used to sort naive, central memory, regulatory and stem cell-like memory CD4+ T cells with a panel that included CD45RO, CCR7, CD25, CD127, CD95 and CD27. Purity was above 95% for every sorted population. PBMCs were isolated immediately by Lymphoprep density gradient centrifugation and stained directly without culture. Samples were stained and sorted in pairs, with one healthy donor and one patient per experiment, so that batch effects were minimized.

The chain couples TRBV5-1 to TRBJ2-3; too little of a D gene remains to name it. This clonotype was sampled from a man between 18 and 35 years old with type 1 diabetes. Sequencing was performed on naive CD4+ T cells from blood. What the cell subset or site label conveys for this sample: true naive CD4+ T cells. The encoded CDR3 is CASSLEQSTDTQYF. Here is the DNA: TGCGCCAGCAGCTTGGAACAGAGCACAGATACGCAGTATTTT.